One sample yielded the 16 T cell receptor beta chains listed below, sequenced in a study of T-cell reconstitution after alpha-beta-depleted transplantation in children. Unique molecular identifiers were incorporated into the prepared TCRbeta library. TCRdb re-called the PCR reads with MiXCR, one entry per CDR3 protein. This repertoire shows around 960,000 distinct CDR3 sequences, about 31% found once; its top ten account for approximately 30%. Sequenced material: PBMCs, mostly from graft donor cells, taken 360 days after TCRalphabeta/CD19-depleted stem cell transplant. The receptors derive from a boy in the first two years of life who had a stem cell transplant for SCID, so the T cells may come from the graft donor.

This clonotype was observed a few times. The chain employs TRBV12-3 or TRBV12-4 and TRBJ2-2, with D tentatively TRBD1 or TRBD2 (5 bases each). This CDR3 is 15 amino acids long. V was shortened by 5 bases and J by 4 bases, with 14 bases between the two germline ends. CDR3 sequence (DNA): TGTGCCAGCAGTCAGGGATTCCGGGGCACCGGGGAGCTGTTTTTT. Protein product: CASSQGFRGTGELFF.

V is TRBV10-2 and J is TRBJ1-1; no reliable D call. Germline CDR1 reads WSHSY; CDR2 reads SAAADI. Trimming removed 3 bases at V and 3 bases at J, with 14 bases between. The length of the CDR3 is 15 residues. CDR3 coding DNA: TGCGCCAGCAGTGATCTAGGAGATACTTACACTGAAGCTTTCTTT. It translates to CASSDLGDTYTEAFF.

This clonotype was detected a few times. The chain is built from TRBV12-3 or TRBV12-4 and TRBJ2-3; D unresolved. The V gene lost 4 bases and the J gene lost 9 bases, with 11 bases spanning the gap. There are 12 residues in the CDR3. The CDR3 loop is CASSSPWGTQYF. The CDR3, as DNA: TGTGCCAGCAGTTCCCCATGGGGAACGCAGTATTTT.

This rearrangement joins TRBV15 to TRBJ2-5; D is uncertain. This CDR3 comprises 15 residues. Trimming took off 0 bases at V and 1 base at J, with 9 bases between the two ends. Per the germline V gene, CDR1 is LNHNV and CDR2 is YYDKDF (reference sequence). The CDR3 nucleotides are TGTGCCACCAGCAGAGATCGGCAGCTCCAAGAGACCCAGTACTTC. As protein: CATSRDRQLQETQYF.

The chain employs TRBV7-8 and TRBJ1-3; D is uncertain. V was pared by 5 bases and J by 7 bases, with 9 bases between. The CDR3 contains 12 residues. Germline CDR1 is SGHVS and CDR2 is FQNEAQ. This chain's CDR3 is CASSPEWNTIYF. The CDR3 DNA sequence: TGTGCCAGCAGCCCAGAGTGGAACACCATATATTTT.

This clonotype was seen a handful of times. The chain has TRBV7-2 and TRBJ2-7; no reliable D call. This CDR3 contains 12 residues. CDR1 and CDR2 from the germline V gene are SGHTA and FQGNSA. Trimming removed 4 bases at V and 5 bases at J, with 9 bases between. The CDR3 DNA sequence: TGTGCCAGCAGCTCCATCATTAACGAGCAGTACTTC. Amino acids: CASSSIINEQYF.

The V call is TRBV12-3 or TRBV12-4, the J call TRBJ1-5, with 10 positions matching TRBD1. This CDR3 has 15 residues. V gave up 6 bases and J gave up 6 bases; unmatched junction bases: 8. CDR3 nucleotide sequence: TGTGCCAGCAGCCTCGGGACAGGGGTCACTCAGCCCCAGCATTTT. Encoded protein: CASSLGTGVTQPQHF.

The V and J genes are TRBV6-5 and TRBJ1-6; 8 nucleotides agree with TRBD1. Germline V gives CDR1 MNHEY, CDR2 SVGAGI. The ends lost 0 bases at V and 10 bases at J; junction bases unmatched: 8. CDR3 length: 16 amino acids. This CDR3 is CASSYSPGGGWSPLHF. The CDR3 bases are TGTGCCAGCAGTTACTCGCCAGGGGGCGGGTGGTCACCCCTCCACTTT.

This clonotype was counted a few times. J is TRBJ1-2 and V is TRBV20-1; maybe TRBD1 (6 bases). Deletions cut 5 bases from V and 2 bases from J, with 18 bases between. CDR1 and CDR2 from the germline V gene are DFQATT and SNEGSKA (reference sequence). The CDR3 sequence is 15 residues long. The CDR3 DNA is TGCAGTGCTGGCCCCTGGGGGCACATCAACTATGGCTACACCTTC. It encodes CSAGPWGHINYGYTF.

The V call is TRBV4-1, the J call TRBJ2-3; D is perhaps TRBD2 (5 bases). Trimming shortened V by 1 base and J by 4 bases, and 9 bases separated the two germline ends. The CDR3 is 14 amino acids. Looked up from germline, CDR1 is MGHRA and CDR2 is YSYEKL. Here the CDR3 reads CASSQVPGADTQYF. In DNA form, the CDR3 reads TGCGCCAGCAGCCAAGTCCCCGGGGCAGATACGCAGTATTTT.

The chain's CDR3 is CSVEEFASGGLEETQYF. CDR3 DNA sequence: TGCAGCGTTGAAGAGTTCGCTAGCGGGGGCCTAGAAGAGACCCAGTACTTC. The chain is built from TRBV29-1 and TRBJ2-5; TRBD2 matches at 10 bases. After removal of 0 bases from V and 3 bases from J, the junction contained 10 bases not matched to a gene. The germline V gene encodes CDR1 SQVTM and CDR2 ANQGSEA. The CDR3 loop spans 17 amino acids.

Only a few counts were recorded for this clonotype. This rearrangement joins TRBV5-1 to TRBJ1-2; TRBD1 might be the D (5 bases). Trimming took 1 base from V and 8 from J, leaving 18 bases between them. The V gene's germline CDR1 is SGHRS and CDR2 YFSETQ. The CDR3 is 15 residues long. CDR3 amino acids: CASSLSAGKGYGYTF. CDR3 bases: TGCGCCAGCAGCTTGTCTGCAGGGAAAGGCTACGGCTACACCTTC.

The chain recombines TRBV28 with TRBJ2-7; 9 nucleotides agree with TRBD2. CDR1 is MDHEN, CDR2 SYDVKM, per germline. This CDR3 contains 13 residues. V was clipped by 6 bases and J by 11 bases; unmatched bases: 11. CDR3 region: CASRPRLAGKEYF. The CDR3 DNA is TGTGCCAGCAGACCCCGCCTAGCGGGGAAAGAGTACTTC. Full variable domain (rest looked up from reference TRBV28 and TRBJ2-7): DVKVTQSSRYLVKRTGEKVFLECVQDMDHENMFWYRQDPGLGLRLIYFSYDVKMKEKGDIPEGYSVSREKKERFSLILESASTNQTSMYLCASRPRLAGKEYFGPGTRLTVT.

The gene calls are TRBV28 and TRBJ2-3; 8 bases fit TRBD1. V trimming: 1 base; J trimming: 4 bases; junction bases outside the gene matches: 7. The CDR3 contains 16 residues. CDR1 is MDHEN and CDR2 is SYDVKM in the germline V gene. The CDR3 DNA is TGTGCCAGCAGTTTATCGGACAGGGCAGGGGCAGATACGCAGTATTTT. Protein: CASSLSDRAGADTQYF.

This clonotype was detected only a few times. The genes are TRBV24-1 and TRBJ2-5; 10 bases align to TRBD1. CDR1 is KGHDR, CDR2 SFDVKD, per germline. CDR3 length equals 18 residues. J lost 3 bases, V lost 1 base, and 10 bases had no gene match. CDR3 sequence reads: CATSDFGRTGGYEETQYF. The DNA for the CDR3 is TGTGCCACCAGTGATTTCGGGCGGACAGGGGGTTACGAAGAGACCCAGTACTTC.

This clonotype was seen only a few times. This rearrangement joins TRBV3-1 to TRBJ2-1; 14 positions agree with TRBD2. The V segment lost 3 bases and the J segment 4 bases; nucleotides outside the gene matches: 11. Germline lookup yields CDR1 LGHDT and CDR2 YNNKEL (reference sequence). The CDR3 extends over 19 amino acids. The chain's CDR3 is CASSQKKPGLAGVYNEQFF. CDR3 DNA sequence: TGTGCCAGCAGCCAGAAAAAACCGGGACTAGCGGGGGTATACAATGAGCAGTTCTTC.